Following are 6 T cell receptor beta chains from one sample sequenced in a study of blood T cell repertoires in COVID-19. Produced via immunoSEQ multiplex PCR; TCRdb's table is partial and in-frame only. This repertoire shows more than 200,000 clones, approximately 83% found once; its top ten account for about 8.9%. What was sequenced was peripheral blood. These receptors all come from a man older than 75 with acute or convalescent COVID-19.

The V gene is TRBV12-3 or TRBV12-4, the J gene TRBJ1-1; unclear D gene. Trimming left V 8 bases short and J 1 base short, with 11 bases between. CDR3 length: 13 residues. The CDR3 protein is CASSKAQNTEAFF. CDR3 DNA sequence: TGTGCCAGCTCGAAAGCCCAGAACACTGAAGCTTTCTTT.

This sequence joins TRBV7-9 and TRBJ1-6, with D uncertain. This CDR3 spans 17 amino acids. V lost 4 bases, J lost 5 bases, and 18 bases lay in between. Germline lookup yields CDR1 SEHNR and CDR2 FQNEAQ (reference sequence). This CDR3 is CASSCLLGSPDNSPLHF. CDR3 sequence (DNA): TGTGCCAGCAGCTGTTTGTTGGGGAGTCCAGATAATTCACCCCTCCACTTT.

The chain recombines TRBV18 with TRBJ2-6; D uncertain. The CDR3 has 16 amino acids. Germline-derived CDR1 and CDR2 are KGHSH and LQKENI. The V end lost 8 bases, the J end lost 0 bases, and 14 bases lay between the germline ends. The CDR3 coding sequence is TGTGCCAGCGCCAGTTACAGAAGCTCTGGGGCCAACGTCCTGACTTTC. Translated, it gives CASASYRSSGANVLTF.

This clone was recorded only once. V gene TRBV29-1 combines with J gene TRBJ2-1; 8 positions match TRBD2. J was trimmed by 11 bases and V by 6 bases; bases with no gene match: 9. The germline CDR1 and CDR2 sequences are SQVTM and ANQGSEA. The CDR3 sequence is 12 residues long. The CDR3 sequence: CSVAGGHSKQFF. CDR3 in DNA: TGCAGCGTGGCGGGGGGACATTCAAAGCAGTTCTTC.

The chain joins TRBV30 to TRBJ1-2, with D perhaps matching TRBD1 (6 bases). The CDR3 totals 13 residues. Trimming removed 2 bases at V and 2 bases at J, with 9 bases between. Germline V gene lookup returns CDR1 GTSNPN and CDR2 SVGIG (reference sequence). This CDR3 reads CAWSPQGNYGYTF. For the CDR3, the DNA is TGTGCCTGGAGTCCTCAGGGGAACTATGGCTACACCTTC.

This sequence joins TRBV2 and TRBJ2-7, with a weak D call TRBD1 (6 bases). This CDR3 comprises 15 residues. Deletions cut 5 bases from V and 5 bases from J, with 19 bases between. CDR1 is SNHLY, CDR2 FYNNEI, per germline. CDR3 sequence (DNA): TGTGCCAGCAGTAAAAACCCAATCACAGGGAACGAGCAGTACTTC. As protein: CASSKNPITGNEQYF.